Shown below are 9 T cell receptor beta chains from a single sample sequenced in a study of cytomegalovirus exposure and HLA in healthy donors. The PCR ran on 60 Vbeta and 13 Jbeta primers. Libraries were prepared by immunoSEQ multiplex PCR; TCRdb keeps only in-frame clonotypes and omits some of them. The sample holds 150,000 to 250,000 clones, 82% seen once. Sequencing was carried out using PBMCs. The receptors stem from a boy under 10 years old in good health and CMV-seronegative.

The CDR3 loop reads CASSKEASTNEKLFF. The DNA of the CDR3 is TGTGCCAGCAGCAAGGAAGCGAGTACTAATGAAAAACTGTTTTTT. The rearrangement joins TRBV5-5 to TRBJ1-4; D is ambiguous. The CDR3 runs to 15 residues. Deletions cut 4 bases from V and 2 bases from J, with 12 bases between. Germline loops: CDR1 SGHKS, CDR2 YYEKEE (reference sequence).

The gene calls are TRBV19 and TRBJ1-4; possible D gene TRBD1, 6 bases. The CDR3 consists of 14 residues. The germline V gene has CDR1 LNHDA and CDR2 SQIVND (reference sequence). The ends were cut back, 8 bases at V and 3 bases at J, with 13 bases in the middle. CDR3 nucleotide sequence: TGTGCCAGTTCATACAGGGTTGCTAATGAAAAACTGTTTTTT. This translates into CASSYRVANEKLFF.

This clone was recorded once. V is TRBV18 and J is TRBJ1-1; 8 nucleotides match TRBD1. V was clipped by 6 bases and J by 1 base; unmatched bases: 13. CDR3 length: 17 residues. Germline CDR1 is KGHSH and CDR2 is LQKENI. CDR3 in amino acids: CASSRGTGVGRNTEAFF. The CDR3 DNA is TGTGCCAGCTCTCGAGGGACAGGCGTGGGGCGGAACACTGAAGCTTTCTTT. The full variable domain, with the rest looked up from reference TRBV18 and TRBJ1-1, is NAGVMQNPRHLVRRRGQEARLRCSPMKGHSHVYWYRQLPEEGLKFMVYLQKENIIDESGMPKERFSAEFPKEGPSILRIQQVVRGDSAAYFCASSRGTGVGRNTEAFFGQGTRLTVV.

This clone appeared a few times. The J gene is TRBJ2-4, the V gene TRBV6-6; 8 bases match TRBD1. Germline V lookup: CDR1 MNHNY, CDR2 SVGAGI (reference sequence). The trim removed 5 bases at V and 6 bases at J, leaving 12 bases unmatched. The CDR3 runs 16 residues. The CDR3: CASSLEDREAGNIQYF. The DNA of the CDR3 is TGTGCCAGCAGTCTAGAGGACAGGGAAGCAGGAAACATTCAGTACTTC.

J is TRBJ2-7 and V is TRBV6-5; 7 bases match TRBD1. V trimming: 6 bases; J trimming: 0 bases; junction bases outside the gene matches: 5. Germline CDR1 reads MNHEY; CDR2 reads SVGAGI. The CDR3 sequence is 14 residues long. The DNA of the CDR3 is TGTGCCAGCAGGAGCCGGGACAGCTCCTACGAGCAGTACTTC. This encodes CASRSRDSSYEQYF.

The J gene is TRBJ1-1, the V gene TRBV7-2, with 10 bases identical to TRBD1. Trimming removed 5 bases from V and 1 base from J; junction bases left unmatched: 1. Germline values: CDR1 SGHTA, CDR2 FQGNSA. This CDR3 has 14 amino acids. CDR3 sequence reads: CASSRQGANTEAFF. CDR3 bases: TGTGCCAGCAGCAGACAGGGGGCGAACACTGAAGCTTTCTTT.

The chain is built from TRBV19 and TRBJ1-4, with 7 bases aligning to TRBD1. In germline, CDR1 is LNHDA, CDR2 SQIVND (reference sequence). V trimming: 3 bases; J trimming: 6 bases; junction bases outside the gene matches: 10. CDR3 size: 16 residues. CDR3 in amino acids: CASSIGRDSGHEKLFF. CDR3 in DNA: TGTGCCAGTAGTATTGGACGGGACAGCGGACATGAAAAACTGTTTTTT.

The chain combines TRBV5-1 with TRBJ2-2; possible D gene TRBD1, 6 bases. Trimming pared 3 bases from V and 3 bases from J, leaving 12 bases between. CDR3 size: 15 residues. Germline CDR1 SGHRS, CDR2 YFSETQ. CDR3 DNA sequence: TGCGCCAGCAGCTCCACAGGGCTCGACACCGGGGAGCTGTTTTTT. Translating it yields CASSSTGLDTGELFF.

A note on this clone: Relative to the germline gene, one junction end is altered; a read error may explain this. Other DNA sequences in the sample encode the same CDR3. The V call is TRBV4-3, the J call TRBJ1-3; D may be TRBD1 (5 bases). The germline gives CDR1 LGHNA, CDR2 YSLEER. This CDR3 is built from 17 residues. CDR3 protein: CASSQVSNRLAGNTIYF. In DNA form, the CDR3 reads TGCGCCAGCAGCCAAGTCTCTAACAGGCTCGCTGGGAACACCATATATTTT.